Listed below are T cell receptor beta chains from one sample, sequenced in a study of blood T cell repertoires in COVID-19. Profiling relied on immunoSEQ multiplex PCR, and the TCRdb table lists in-frame clones only, not all of them. The repertoire holds fewer than 250,000 clones, approximately 90% seen once, with about 9.9% in the top ten. Sequenced sample: peripheral blood. The receptors originated from a man aged 50-59 years with COVID-19, enrolled during active disease. The CDR3 runs from the conserved cysteine through the conserved F or W. Fields, in order: D gene, V gene, clone size, J gene, CDR3 DNA, CDR3 protein. D genes are given only for firm matches. Only some rows state a clone size, as once, few, many or a class for expanded clones.

d_gene: TRBD2; v_gene: TRBV5-1; abundance: -; j_gene: TRBJ2-5; CDR3nt: TGCGCCACGGGACTAGCGGGAGTGGGGGAGACCCAGTACTTC; CDR3aa: CATGLAGVGETQYF
d_gene: TRBD2; v_gene: TRBV27; abundance: -; j_gene: TRBJ2-1; CDR3nt: TGTGCCATCCGAGCCATGTCTAGCGGGGGACTTTCGGAGCAGTTCTTC; CDR3aa: CAIRAMSSGGLSEQFF
d_gene: -; v_gene: TRBV28; abundance: -; j_gene: TRBJ1-4; CDR3nt: TGTGCCAGCAGTTTTGGGGGGGTGGCTAATGAAAAACTGTTTTTT; CDR3aa: CASSFGGVANEKLFF
d_gene: -; v_gene: TRBV6-6; abundance: -; j_gene: TRBJ1-6; CDR3nt: TGTGCCAGCAGTCCCAGGGCACTACCCCCCTATAATTCACCCCTCCACTTT; CDR3aa: CASSPRALPPYNSPLHF
d_gene: TRBD1; v_gene: TRBV29-1; abundance: -; j_gene: TRBJ2-5; CDR3nt: TGCAGCGTCCGACGACAGGGGGCTGGGGAGACCCAGTACTTC; CDR3aa: CSVRRQGAGETQYF
d_gene: TRBD2; v_gene: TRBV3-1/TRBV3-2; abundance: -; j_gene: TRBJ2-7; CDR3nt: TGTGCCAGCAGCCAAGGTATTCTGGGAGGGCTCCGAGGGGACTACGAGCAGTACTTC; CDR3aa: CASSQGILGGLRGDYEQYF
d_gene: TRBD2; v_gene: TRBV5-1; abundance: -; j_gene: TRBJ2-2; CDR3nt: TGCGCCAGCAGCTTGGTTGGCGGGGGGCGACAAGTTACCGGGGAGCTGTTTTTT; CDR3aa: CASSLVGGGRQVTGELFF
d_gene: -; v_gene: TRBV5-1; abundance: -; j_gene: TRBJ1-5; CDR3nt: TGCGCCAGCAGTCAGACGGGGGACAGCAATCAGCCCCAGCATTTT; CDR3aa: CASSQTGDSNQPQHF
d_gene: -; v_gene: TRBV19; abundance: once; j_gene: TRBJ1-5; CDR3nt: TGTGCCAGTGGTTCAACCCACACGGGGGGTGAGGGTCAGCCCCAGCATTTT; CDR3aa: CASGSTHTGGEGQPQHF
d_gene: -; v_gene: TRBV11-3; abundance: -; j_gene: TRBJ2-2; CDR3nt: TGTGCCAGCAGCTTTCGTGAGGGGGACGGGGAGCTGTTTTTT; CDR3aa: CASSFREGDGELFF
d_gene: TRBD1; v_gene: TRBV7-2; abundance: once; j_gene: TRBJ2-7; CDR3nt: TGTGCCAGCAGCTTAGGACAGGGGAACCCCTACGAGCAGTACTTC; CDR3aa: CASSLGQGNPYEQYF
d_gene: -; v_gene: TRBV18; abundance: -; j_gene: TRBJ1-1; CDR3nt: TGTGCCAGCTCACCAGGGACCGGCGGGGTCACTGAAGCTTTCTTT; CDR3aa: CASSPGTGGVTEAFF
d_gene: -; v_gene: TRBV6-5; abundance: once; j_gene: TRBJ1-1; CDR3nt: TGTGCCAGCAGTTCCGCTACCGGGACACCTAACACTGAAGCTTTCTTT; CDR3aa: CASSSATGTPNTEAFF
d_gene: TRBD1; v_gene: TRBV7-3; abundance: -; j_gene: TRBJ2-1; CDR3nt: TGTGCCAGCAGCATTACCGGGACAGGGAATGAGCAGTTCTTC; CDR3aa: CASSITGTGNEQFF
d_gene: -; v_gene: TRBV5-4; abundance: -; j_gene: TRBJ2-7; CDR3nt: TGTGCCAGCAGCTTGGGACGGAGTGACGAGCAGTACTTC; CDR3aa: CASSLGRSDEQYF
d_gene: -; v_gene: TRBV5-4; abundance: -; j_gene: TRBJ1-2; CDR3nt: TGTGCCAGCAGCTTCCTCCAGAACTATGGCTACACCTTC; CDR3aa: CASSFLQNYGYTF
d_gene: -; v_gene: TRBV6-2/TRBV6-3; abundance: -; j_gene: TRBJ1-1; CDR3nt: TGTGCCAGCAGCCCCGGCCAGCGAAACACTGAAGCTTTCTTT; CDR3aa: CASSPGQRNTEAFF
d_gene: -; v_gene: TRBV14; abundance: -; j_gene: TRBJ2-6; CDR3nt: TGTGCCAGCAGCCAAGTCTACGGTGTTAGCTCTGGGGCCAACGTCCTGACTTTC; CDR3aa: CASSQVYGVSSGANVLTF
d_gene: TRBD2; v_gene: TRBV19; abundance: -; j_gene: TRBJ2-7; CDR3nt: TGTGCCAGTAGTATAGTAGCCCCCGGGAGGGACGAGCAGTACTTC; CDR3aa: CASSIVAPGRDEQYF
d_gene: -; v_gene: TRBV7-3; abundance: -; j_gene: TRBJ2-2; CDR3nt: TGTGCCAGCAGCCCACAGGAGGGAGGGGAGCTGTTTTTT; CDR3aa: CASSPQEGGELFF
d_gene: TRBD1; v_gene: TRBV9; abundance: -; j_gene: TRBJ1-2; CDR3nt: TGTGCCAGCAGCGGAAGGACAGGGACTCTCTATGGCTACACCTTC; CDR3aa: CASSGRTGTLYGYTF
d_gene: TRBD2; v_gene: TRBV3-1/TRBV3-2; abundance: -; j_gene: TRBJ2-7; CDR3nt: TGTGCCAGCAGCCTTCTAGCGGGAGAGGGAGAGCAGTACTTC; CDR3aa: CASSLLAGEGEQYF
d_gene: -; v_gene: TRBV3-1/TRBV3-2; abundance: once; j_gene: TRBJ2-7; CDR3nt: TGTGCCAGCAGCCAAGGTAGTGGGGGCCGCGCCTACGAGCAGTACTTC; CDR3aa: CASSQGSGGRAYEQYF
d_gene: -; v_gene: TRBV11-2; abundance: -; j_gene: TRBJ1-6; CDR3nt: TGTGCCAGCAGCTTACACTATTCACCCCTCCACTTT; CDR3aa: CASSLHYSPLHF
d_gene: TRBD1; v_gene: TRBV19; abundance: -; j_gene: TRBJ1-2; CDR3nt: TGTGCCAGCTCACAGGGGGCCGATGATGGCTACACCTTC; CDR3aa: CASSQGADDGYTF
d_gene: -; v_gene: TRBV19; abundance: -; j_gene: TRBJ1-5; CDR3nt: TGTGCCAGTAGTATAGAATCGACAGGAACGAATCAGCCCCAGCATTTT; CDR3aa: CASSIESTGTNQPQHF
d_gene: TRBD2; v_gene: TRBV10-3; abundance: once; j_gene: TRBJ2-1; CDR3nt: TGTGCCATCAGGCCGGGACTAGAGGGGCATGAGCAGTTCTTC; CDR3aa: CAIRPGLEGHEQFF
d_gene: TRBD1; v_gene: TRBV7-9; abundance: -; j_gene: TRBJ2-1; CDR3nt: TGTGCCAGCAGCTTAACTAGAGGACAGGGGATGGGTAATGAGCAGTTCTTC; CDR3aa: CASSLTRGQGMGNEQFF
d_gene: -; v_gene: TRBV12-3/TRBV12-4; abundance: -; j_gene: TRBJ1-5; CDR3nt: TGTGCCAGCAGATTGGACAGTCGTCCCCAGCATTTT; CDR3aa: CASRLDSRPQHF
d_gene: -; v_gene: TRBV10-3; abundance: -; j_gene: TRBJ2-3; CDR3nt: TGTGCCATCAGTGAGTCGACTCCACAGGCAGATACGCAGTATTTT; CDR3aa: CAISESTPQADTQYF
d_gene: TRBD1; v_gene: TRBV9; abundance: -; j_gene: TRBJ2-1; CDR3nt: TGTGCCAGCAGCGGGACAGGGGTGTACAATGAGCAGTTCTTC; CDR3aa: CASSGTGVYNEQFF
d_gene: TRBD1; v_gene: TRBV6-5; abundance: -; j_gene: TRBJ1-5; CDR3nt: TGTGCCAGCAGCCTCTCCGGGACAGCAAATCAGCCCCAGCATTTT; CDR3aa: CASSLSGTANQPQHF
d_gene: TRBD1; v_gene: TRBV6-2/TRBV6-3; abundance: -; j_gene: TRBJ2-3; CDR3nt: TGTGCCAGCAGTTACATCGGGACAGGGAAAACAGATACGCAGTATTTT; CDR3aa: CASSYIGTGKTDTQYF
d_gene: -; v_gene: TRBV19; abundance: -; j_gene: TRBJ2-7; CDR3nt: TGTGCCAGTAGGACCAGTGGAGGATACGAGCAGTACTTC; CDR3aa: CASRTSGGYEQYF
d_gene: -; v_gene: TRBV3-1/TRBV3-2; abundance: -; j_gene: TRBJ2-1; CDR3nt: TGTGCCAGCAGCCCCGGGACTTTACTGAGCTCCTACAATGAGCAGTTCTTC; CDR3aa: CASSPGTLLSSYNEQFF
d_gene: -; v_gene: TRBV6-6; abundance: once; j_gene: TRBJ1-2; CDR3nt: TGTGCCAGCAGTTCTAGGGGAGGGGGTGGCTACACCTTC; CDR3aa: CASSSRGGGGYTF
d_gene: -; v_gene: TRBV12-5; abundance: -; j_gene: TRBJ1-5; CDR3nt: TGTGCTAGTGGTTTGGTAACCAGGGCAATTAGCAATCAGCCCCAGCATTTT; CDR3aa: CASGLVTRAISNQPQHF
d_gene: -; v_gene: TRBV5-5; abundance: -; j_gene: TRBJ2-3; CDR3nt: TGTGCCAGCAGCTTGGTGTCAGGTAGCACAGATACGCAGTATTTT; CDR3aa: CASSLVSGSTDTQYF
d_gene: -; v_gene: TRBV7-9; abundance: -; j_gene: TRBJ1-1; CDR3nt: TGTGCCAGCAGCTCCAGGGCCGTGAACACTGAAGCTTTCTTT; CDR3aa: CASSSRAVNTEAFF
d_gene: TRBD1; v_gene: TRBV7-7; abundance: -; j_gene: TRBJ2-5; CDR3nt: TGTGCCAGCAGCTTCGGGACAGCTCAGACCCAGTACTTC; CDR3aa: CASSFGTAQTQYF
d_gene: -; v_gene: TRBV7-2; abundance: once; j_gene: TRBJ1-3; CDR3nt: TGTGCCAGCAGCTTAGATATCTCAGGGAACGCAAACACCATATATTTT; CDR3aa: CASSLDISGNANTIYF
d_gene: TRBD2; v_gene: TRBV7-3; abundance: -; j_gene: TRBJ2-1; CDR3nt: TGTGCCAGCAGCTCGATGACTAGCGGGGGCCGAAGCTCCTACAATGAGCAGTTCTTC; CDR3aa: CASSSMTSGGRSSYNEQFF
d_gene: -; v_gene: TRBV10-3; abundance: -; j_gene: TRBJ2-3; CDR3nt: TGTGCCACAGGTGCGGGAACTAGCACAGATACGCAGTATTTT; CDR3aa: CATGAGTSTDTQYF
d_gene: -; v_gene: TRBV29-1; abundance: -; j_gene: TRBJ1-2; CDR3nt: TGCAGCGTTAGGACTTCTAACTATGGCTACACCTTC; CDR3aa: CSVRTSNYGYTF
d_gene: TRBD1; v_gene: TRBV3-1/TRBV3-2; abundance: -; j_gene: TRBJ1-6; CDR3nt: TGTGCCAGCAGCCAGAGGACAGGGGGCCTTTCACCCCTCCACTTT; CDR3aa: CASSQRTGGLSPLHF
d_gene: -; v_gene: TRBV27; abundance: -; j_gene: TRBJ2-1; CDR3nt: TGTGCCAGCAGTCTCCAACTAGGAGATCCTTACTACAATGAGCAGTTCTTC; CDR3aa: CASSLQLGDPYYNEQFF
d_gene: -; v_gene: TRBV2; abundance: -; j_gene: TRBJ2-3; CDR3nt: TGTGCCAGTACCTACTTCATAAGCACAGATACGCAGTATTTT; CDR3aa: CASTYFISTDTQYF
d_gene: -; v_gene: TRBV5-8; abundance: -; j_gene: TRBJ2-5; CDR3nt: TGTGCCAGCAGCTTAGCACCTCGACAAGAGACCCAGTACTTC; CDR3aa: CASSLAPRQETQYF
d_gene: -; v_gene: TRBV28; abundance: -; j_gene: TRBJ2-7; CDR3nt: TGTGCCAGCAGATTAGGGGGGTTCAGCTACGAGCAGTACTTC; CDR3aa: CASRLGGFSYEQYF
d_gene: TRBD1; v_gene: TRBV10-3; abundance: -; j_gene: TRBJ2-3; CDR3nt: TGTGCCCTAGGACAGGGGACGGGCACAGATACGCAGTATTTT; CDR3aa: CALGQGTGTDTQYF
d_gene: -; v_gene: TRBV29-1; abundance: -; j_gene: TRBJ1-1; CDR3nt: TGCAGCGTTGAAGGACTGAGGAACACTGAAGCTTTCTTT; CDR3aa: CSVEGLRNTEAFF
d_gene: TRBD1; v_gene: TRBV19; abundance: once; j_gene: TRBJ1-1; CDR3nt: TGTGCCAGTAGTATAGATGCCGACAGGGGGTTGTACCACACTGAAGCTTTCTTT; CDR3aa: CASSIDADRGLYHTEAFF
d_gene: TRBD1; v_gene: TRBV11-1; abundance: -; j_gene: TRBJ1-6; CDR3nt: TGTGCCAGCACAAGGGACAGGGGAAACTCACCCCTCCACTTT; CDR3aa: CASTRDRGNSPLHF
d_gene: -; v_gene: TRBV3-1/TRBV3-2; abundance: -; j_gene: TRBJ2-7; CDR3nt: TGTGCCAGCAGCCAAGGCCGAGCGATAAACTCCTACGAGCAGTACTTC; CDR3aa: CASSQGRAINSYEQYF
d_gene: TRBD2; v_gene: TRBV20-1; abundance: -; j_gene: TRBJ2-2; CDR3nt: TGCAGTGCTAGTGCAGCGGGGTACACCGGGGAGCTGTTTTTT; CDR3aa: CSASAAGYTGELFF
d_gene: TRBD1; v_gene: TRBV9; abundance: -; j_gene: TRBJ1-3; CDR3nt: TGTGCCAGCAGCTTCCGCGGGACAGTAGGAGACACCATATATTTT; CDR3aa: CASSFRGTVGDTIYF
d_gene: -; v_gene: TRBV28; abundance: -; j_gene: TRBJ2-7; CDR3nt: TGTGCCAGCAGAGGGGCGTCCTACGAGCAGTACTTC; CDR3aa: CASRGASYEQYF